Following are 26 T cell receptor beta chains from one sample sequenced in a study of CD8+ T cells in alopecia areata. Extraction and reverse transcription of RNA yielded cDNA as the sequencing template. The repertoire was sequenced with immunoSEQ multiplex PCR; TCRdb's copy has only in-frame clones and lacks some. The sample lists tens of thousands of clones, 70% to 85% occurring once. As to treatment: oral pan-JAK inhibitor, 5-10 mg twice daily. The specimen was CD8+ T cells sorted from blood, collected between weeks 43 and 45, from a patient treated with tofacitinib. The receptors derive from a human donor with alopecia areata.

This clone was observed a handful of times. The chain recombines TRBV7-9 with TRBJ1-1; maybe TRBD1 (5 bases). Germline V CDR1 and CDR2: SEHNR, FQNEAQ (reference sequence). V was cut by 5 bases and J by 1 base, with 8 bases left in between. The CDR3 runs to 13 residues. CDR3 loop: CASSPGTNTEAFF. CDR3 bases: TGTGCCAGCAGCCCGGGGACGAACACTGAAGCTTTCTTT.

The chain is built from TRBV2 and TRBJ2-7; 9 bases map to TRBD1. The CDR3 has 13 amino acids. Germline trimming cut 8 bases from V and 5 bases from J; bases unmatched to any gene: 7. Germline CDR1 reads SNHLY; CDR2 reads FYNNEI. DNA for the CDR3: TGTGCCAGCCTCGGGACAGGGCTGGACGAGCAGTACTTC. Its translation is CASLGTGLDEQYF.

The chain links TRBV30 to TRBJ2-1, with TRBD2 matching over 9 bases. This CDR3 has 18 residues. Germline assignment: CDR1 GTSNPN and CDR2 SVGIG (reference sequence). The V segment lost 0 bases and the J segment 2 bases; nucleotides outside the gene matches: 11. CDR3 coding DNA: TGTGCCTGGAGTGTCCGTAGCGGGGGCCCCTCTACCTACAATGAGCAGTTCTTC. This translates into CAWSVRSGGPSTYNEQFF.

With regard to this clone: Other DNA sequences within the sample encode an identical CDR3. The chain has TRBV10-1 and TRBJ2-3; D is perhaps TRBD1 (5 bases). V lost 0 bases, J lost 1 base, and 5 bases lay in between. Germline values: CDR1 WNHNN, CDR2 SYGVQD (reference sequence). The CDR3 is 14 amino acids. CDR3 in amino acids: CASSESRGTDTQYF. CDR3 sequence (DNA): TGCGCCAGCAGTGAGTCCAGGGGCACAGATACGCAGTATTTT.

V and J are TRBV6-1 and TRBJ2-7, with a weak D call TRBD1 (6 bases). The CDR3 loop spans 14 amino acids. The germline V and J ends were trimmed by 3 bases and 0 bases, with 9 bases remaining between them. Germline lookup yields CDR1 MNHNS and CDR2 SASEGT. The CDR3 DNA follows: TGTGCCAGCAGTGAGGGACACCTCTCCTACGAGCAGTACTTC. Residues: CASSEGHLSYEQYF.

The rearrangement joins TRBV5-1 to TRBJ2-7; a weak D match, TRBD1 (5 bases). The germline V and J ends were trimmed by 1 base and 5 bases, with 13 bases remaining between them. Germline assignment: CDR1 SGHRS and CDR2 YFSETQ. The CDR3 has 14 amino acids. The CDR3 spells CASSLRAGLDEQYF. DNA of the CDR3: TGCGCCAGCAGCTTGAGGGCAGGGCTTGACGAGCAGTACTTC.

J is TRBJ1-5 and V is TRBV7-8; TRBD1 is a possible D gene (6 bases). V lost 1 base and J lost 3, with 16 bases in between. The CDR3 consists of 17 residues. Germline V lookup: CDR1 SGHVS, CDR2 FQNEAQ. In DNA form, the CDR3 reads TGTGCCAGCAGCTTAGGGAGAGGGGGGATGGACAATCAGCCCCAGCATTTT. Translated, it gives CASSLGRGGMDNQPQHF.

This clone was counted between two and nine times. The chain joins TRBV6-5 to TRBJ1-5; 8 bases agree with TRBD1. The CDR3 contains 14 residues. Germline V gene sequence: CDR1 MNHEY, CDR2 SVGAGI. V lost 6 bases, J lost 6 bases, and 7 bases stayed unmatched. The CDR3 spells CASSDGQGPQPQHF. CDR3 sequence (DNA): TGTGCCAGCAGCGACGGACAGGGACCTCAGCCCCAGCATTTT.

This clone was observed a few times. The chain links TRBV6-5 to TRBJ2-5; TRBD2 matches at 7 bases. J was trimmed by 7 bases and V by 0 bases; bases with no gene match: 8. Germline V gene sequence: CDR1 MNHEY, CDR2 SVGAGI. The CDR3 is 15 residues long. CDR3 sequence: CASSYSAGLDGTQYF. The CDR3 coding sequence is TGTGCCAGCAGTTACTCAGCAGGACTAGACGGGACCCAGTACTTC.

This clone was found a few times. This chain joins TRBV4-3 and TRBJ2-7, with 7 bases that match TRBD2. CDR1 LGHNA and CDR2 YSLEER come from the germline V gene. V shed 3 bases, J shed 6 bases, and the junction held 5 bases outside the gene matches. CDR3 size: 13 residues. Here the CDR3 DNA reads TGCGCCAGCAGCCACGCGACTAGCTCCGAGCAGTACTTC. This translates into CASSHATSSEQYF.

This clone was counted only a few times. The rearrangement uses TRBV5-1 and TRBJ2-3, with D perhaps TRBD1 or TRBD2 (9 bases each). This CDR3 comprises 21 residues. Trimming removed 1 base at V and 0 bases at J, with 27 bases between. Germline CDR1 SGHRS, CDR2 YFSETQ. CDR3 sequence (DNA): TGCGCCAGCAGCTTGTTCCGGGACAGGGTTCTAGCGGGGCCTAGCACAGATACGCAGTATTTT. Encoded protein: CASSLFRDRVLAGPSTDTQYF.

The sample holds a few counts of this clone. V and J are TRBV7-9 and TRBJ2-6; 8 bases are shared with TRBD1. Germline V gene sequence: CDR1 SEHNR, CDR2 FQNEAQ (reference sequence). V gave up 5 bases and J gave up 2 bases; unmatched junction bases: 5. This CDR3 has 16 residues. The CDR3 protein is CASSRTGKAGANVLTF. DNA for the CDR3: TGTGCCAGCAGCCGGACAGGGAAAGCTGGGGCCAACGTCCTGACTTTC.

The chain carries TRBV7-9 and TRBJ2-7, with D unclear. The CDR3 runs 13 residues. With 0 bases removed from V and 5 bases from J, the gap between germline ends came to 8 bases. Germline-derived CDR1 and CDR2 are SEHNR and FQNEAQ (reference sequence). CDR3: CASSLAQVNEQYF. CDR3 DNA sequence: TGTGCCAGCAGCTTAGCCCAGGTTAACGAGCAGTACTTC.

The count of this clone is one. This sequence joins TRBV5-6 and TRBJ2-1, with TRBD1 matching 9 bases. CDR1 is SGHDT, CDR2 YYEEEE, per germline. Trimming removed 7 bases from V and 5 bases from J; junction bases left unmatched: 10. The CDR3 is made up of 15 amino acids. The CDR3 coding sequence is TGTGCCAGCTCCAAGGAGGGACAGGGTGACAATGAGCAGTTCTTC. Translated, it gives CASSKEGQGDNEQFF.

CDR3 nucleotide sequence: TGTGCCAGCAGCCCCGCGGGGTCCTACGAGCAGTACTTC. Protein product: CASSPAGSYEQYF. The V and J genes are TRBV11-2 and TRBJ2-7; D possibly corresponds to TRBD2 (6 bases). Trimming pared 5 bases from V and 1 base from J, leaving 9 bases between. From germline, CDR1 is SGHAT and CDR2 FQNNGV. This CDR3 comprises 13 residues.

The chain employs TRBV4-3 and TRBJ2-7, with D perhaps matching TRBD2 (5 bases). CDR1 and CDR2 (germline): LGHNA, YSLEER. The CDR3 is 15 amino acids. The V gene lost 0 bases and the J gene lost 3 bases, with 12 bases spanning the gap. The CDR3 DNA reads as TGCGCCAGCAGCCAAGACTCCTCCGGAGGCTACGAGCAGTACTTC. It specifies CASSQDSSGGYEQYF.

The gene calls are TRBV29-1 and TRBJ2-1; 9 nucleotides match TRBD1. The CDR3 consists of 13 residues. Germline V CDR1 and CDR2: SQVTM, ANQGSEA. V shed 1 base, J shed 8 bases, and the junction held 3 bases outside the gene matches. The DNA for the CDR3 is TGCAGCGTTGAAGGGGACAGGGAATATGAGCAGTTCTTC. Encoded protein: CSVEGDREYEQFF.

The chain is built from TRBV6-4 and TRBJ2-3; possible D gene TRBD1, 6 bases. CDR3 size: 14 residues. The V gene lost 5 bases and the J gene lost 5 bases, with 14 bases spanning the gap. The germline V gene encodes CDR1 MRHNA and CDR2 SNTAGT. The CDR3 DNA is TGTGCCAGCAGTCTCGACTGGGGGCAAGATACGCAGTATTTT. This codes for CASSLDWGQDTQYF.

The chain recombines TRBV4-3 with TRBJ2-3, with 16 bases identical to TRBD2. The length of the CDR3 is 16 residues. V lost 3 bases and J lost 7; bases outside the gene matches: 4. The germline V gene has CDR1 LGHNA and CDR2 YSLEER. CDR3 DNA sequence: TGCGCCAGCAGCCAGGGACTAGCGGGGGGGCCGCATACGCAGTATTTT. Its translation is CASSQGLAGGPHTQYF.

The chain joins TRBV29-1 to TRBJ1-1; unclear D gene. The V gene's germline CDR1 is SQVTM and CDR2 ANQGSEA. Trimming removed 0 bases at V and 4 bases at J, with 9 bases between. This CDR3 contains 13 residues. The chain's CDR3 is CSVEDQKSTEAFF. In nucleotides, the CDR3 is TGCAGCGTTGAAGACCAGAAGAGCACTGAAGCTTTCTTT. Full variable domain (outside the CDR3, taken from reference TRBV29-1 and TRBJ1-1): SAVISQKPSRDICQRGTSLTIQCQVDSQVTMMFWYRQQPGQSLTLIATANQGSEATYESGFVIDKFPISRPNLTFSTLTVSNMSPEDSSIYLCSVEDQKSTEAFFGQGTRLTVV.

The V call is TRBV27, the J call TRBJ2-7, with a possible D match to TRBD2 (6 bases). Germline V gene sequence: CDR1 MNHEY, CDR2 SMNVEV (reference sequence). This CDR3 has 13 residues. V gave up 1 base and J gave up 3 bases, with 7 bases separating them. CDR3 coding DNA: TGTGCCAGCAGTTTATGGGAGGACTACGAGCAGTACTTC. Encoded protein: CASSLWEDYEQYF.

The chain couples TRBV14 to TRBJ2-3; D remains ambiguous. The germline V and J ends were trimmed by 4 bases and 0 bases, with 5 bases remaining between them. This CDR3 has 13 residues. Germline V gene data show CDR1 as SGHDN and CDR2 as FVKESK. This chain's CDR3 is CASSRVSTDTQYF. Written as DNA, the CDR3 is TGTGCCAGCAGCCGAGTAAGCACAGATACGCAGTATTTT.

This clone was found a few times. The V call is TRBV9, the J call TRBJ2-3, with D possibly TRBD2 on 6 matching bases. Germline CDR1 and CDR2: SGDLS and YYNGEE. With 4 bases removed from V and 0 bases from J, the gap between germline ends came to 15 bases. This CDR3 contains 16 residues. CDR3 region: CASSPSEGPSTDTQYF. DNA for the CDR3: TGTGCCAGCAGCCCCTCGGAGGGGCCTAGCACAGATACGCAGTATTTT.

DNA of the CDR3: TGCGCCAGCAGCCAAGATAGCATCGGGGGAGAAGCAGATACGCAGTATTTT. This sequence encodes CASSQDSIGGEADTQYF. This chain links TRBV4-3 with TRBJ2-3; the D gene is possibly TRBD2 (6 bases). Germline V gene data show CDR1 as LGHNA and CDR2 as YSLEER. Deletions cut 0 bases from V and 4 bases from J, with 17 bases between. This CDR3 spans 17 amino acids.

This clone appeared once. This chain connects TRBV29-1 to TRBJ2-3; 11 bases are a match to TRBD2. The V and J ends lost 7 bases and 1 base, in that order; junction bases with no gene match: 16. Germline-derived CDR1 and CDR2 are SQVTM and ANQGSEA. CDR3 length equals 18 residues. The CDR3 sequence: CSARCRIIAGGCTDTQYF. The DNA for the CDR3 is TGCAGCGCCCGCTGTAGGATTATAGCGGGGGGGTGCACAGATACGCAGTATTTT.

The chain has TRBV19 and TRBJ1-5, with D unresolved. CDR3 length: 14 residues. Germline V lookup: CDR1 LNHDA, CDR2 SQIVND (reference sequence). Between the trimmed V and J ends, which lost 4 bases and 1 base, there was a span of 8 bases. CDR3 loop: CASSRVGSNQPQHF. DNA for the CDR3: TGTGCCAGTAGTAGGGTTGGGAGCAATCAGCCCCAGCATTTT.